The 9 T cell receptor beta chains given below trace back to one sample, sequenced in a study of CD8 T cells in Susac syndrome. Random hexamers were used to reverse transcribe the RNA input (about 0.5 to 1 ug). MiXCR, applied by TCRdb to the immunoSEQ multiplex PCR reads, yields one record per CDR3 protein. The data hold 150,000 to 200,000 distinct CDR3 sequences, with roughly 92% observed a single time. Input material: CD4+ T cells from PBMCs. These receptors originate from a human donor with Susac syndrome.

The gene calls are TRBV12-3 or TRBV12-4 and TRBJ2-1; TRBD2 aligns across 9 bases. The CDR3 covers 13 residues. V lost 4 bases to trimming and J lost 8 bases; unmatched junction nucleotides: 3. The CDR3 is CASSSGTSHEQFF. CDR3 in DNA: TGTGCCAGCAGTTCCGGGACTAGCCATGAGCAGTTCTTC.

This clonotype occurred a few times. V and J are TRBV6-4 and TRBJ1-2; TRBD1 agrees at 7 bases. J lost 4 bases, V lost 3 bases, and 2 bases had no gene match. CDR1 MRHNA and CDR2 SNTAGT come from the germline V gene. The CDR3 sequence is 13 residues long. The CDR3, as DNA: TGTGCCAGCAGTGAGGCAGGGGGCTATGGCTACACCTTC. It specifies CASSEAGGYGYTF.

The chain recombines TRBV13 with TRBJ1-1, with 9 bases identical to TRBD1. The trim removed 4 bases at V and 1 base at J, leaving 7 bases unmatched. The CDR3 is made up of 16 amino acids. The germline gives CDR1 PRHDT, CDR2 FYEKMQ (reference sequence). The CDR3 sequence is CASSSTPGQGNTEAFF. The CDR3 coding sequence is TGTGCCAGCAGCTCTACTCCGGGACAGGGGAACACTGAAGCTTTCTTT.

The V gene is TRBV4-2, the J gene TRBJ2-7; 8 positions match TRBD2. The CDR3 sequence is 14 residues long. Trimming removed 1 base from V and 6 bases from J; junction bases left unmatched: 5. Germline V CDR1 and CDR2: LGHNA, YNFKEQ. The chain's CDR3 is CASSQGGLDGEQYF. The CDR3 region has the DNA TGTGCCAGCAGCCAAGGGGGACTAGATGGCGAGCAGTACTTC.

This chain links TRBV19 with TRBJ2-3; 11 bases line up with TRBD2. CDR1 is LNHDA, CDR2 SQIVND, per germline (reference sequence). Trimming at V came to 3 bases and at J to 2 bases, leaving 7 bases not matched to a gene. CDR3 length: 17 amino acids. CDR3 loop: CASSMLLAGENTDTQYF. The CDR3 DNA reads TGTGCCAGTAGTATGCTACTAGCGGGGGAAAACACAGATACGCAGTATTTT.

This clonotype came up once. The V and J genes are TRBV5-1 and TRBJ2-7; 10 nucleotides match TRBD2. CDR3 length: 14 amino acids. Looked up from germline, CDR1 is SGHRS and CDR2 is YFSETQ. V dropped 5 bases and J dropped 5; count of bases not matched to a gene: 7. This chain's CDR3 is CASSPGTSGDEQYF. The CDR3 DNA reads TGCGCCAGCAGTCCTGGCACTAGCGGGGACGAGCAGTACTTC. Full variable domain (missing parts from reference TRBV5-1 and TRBJ2-7): KAGVTQTPRYLIKTRGQQVTLSCSPISGHRSVSWYQQTPGQGLQFLFEYFSETQRNKGNFPGRFSGRQFSNSRSEMNVSTLELGDSALYLCASSPGTSGDEQYFGPGTRLTVT.

The V and J genes are TRBV7-9 and TRBJ2-1, with D perhaps matching TRBD1 (6 bases). CDR1 and CDR2 (germline): SEHNR, FQNEAQ (reference sequence). This CDR3 spans 12 amino acids. V shed 5 bases and J shed 15 bases, with 17 bases lying between them. CDR3 nucleotide sequence: TGTGCCAGCAGCCCAGGGGACCGGATACCGTTCTTC. Protein product: CASSPGDRIPFF.

CDR3 DNA sequence: TGTGCCAGCTCACCGGAACAGGCTGCAGAGACCCAGTACTTC. It specifies CASSPEQAAETQYF. V and J are TRBV18 and TRBJ2-5, with D maybe TRBD1 (5 bases). Germline V gene data show CDR1 as KGHSH and CDR2 as LQKENI. V was cut by 3 bases and J by 4 bases, with 12 bases left in between. The CDR3 spans 14 residues. Using reference TRBV18 and TRBJ2-5 for the parts outside the CDR3, the full variable domain is NAGVMQNPRHLVRRRGQEARLRCSPMKGHSHVYWYRQLPEEGLKFMVYLQKENIIDESGMPKERFSAEFPKEGPSILRIQQVVRGDSAAYFCASSPEQAAETQYFGPGTRLLVL.

This chain connects TRBV19 to TRBJ2-1, with no clear D. V lost 5 bases and J lost 0, with 17 bases in between. This CDR3 is 17 amino acids long. Germline CDR1 reads LNHDA; CDR2 reads SQIVND (reference sequence). This CDR3 is CASSVIGIPSSYNEQFF. DNA of the CDR3: TGTGCCAGTAGTGTCATCGGCATCCCAAGCTCCTACAATGAGCAGTTCTTC.